This is a list of T cell receptor beta chains from one sample in a study of blood T cell repertoires in COVID-19. Clones were sequenced by immunoSEQ multiplex PCR, and TCRdb holds only the in-frame ones, with some missing. In the table there are tens of thousands of clones, 65% to 90% of which are singletons. Input material: peripheral blood. The source is a human donor in a cohort sampled during active COVID-19. Each CDR3 is given with its conserved first and last residue. D genes are given only for firm matches. Clone size, where shown, is once, few, many, or a class for clones that have expanded.

d_gene	v_gene	abundance	j_gene	CDR3nt	CDR3aa
.	TRBV27	.	TRBJ1-1	TGTGCCACCAGCGGGGGGCGGAACACTGAAGCTTTCTTT	CATSGGRNTEAFF
TRBD1	TRBV12-3/TRBV12-4	.	TRBJ2-3	TGTGCCAGCACCCCCTGGGACAGAGTTACGCAGTATTTT	CASTPWDRVTQYF
.	TRBV6-2/TRBV6-3	.	TRBJ2-7	TGTGCCAGCAGTTACTCGTTCGCGAGCTCCTACGAGCAGTACTTC	CASSYSFASSYEQYF
.	TRBV6-2/TRBV6-3	.	TRBJ1-3	TGTGCCAGCAGTTACCGCGGGGTCTCTGGAAACACCATATATTTT	CASSYRGVSGNTIYF
.	TRBV6-5	.	TRBJ1-1	TGTGCCAGCAGTTACGCACGGGGGGCGGTTAAAGGAGCTTTCTTT	CASSYARGAVKGAFF
.	TRBV30	.	TRBJ1-4	TGTGCCTGGAGTGAGGGGAGGGCCGATGAAAAACTGTTTTTT	CAWSEGRADEKLFF
TRBD2	TRBV12-3/TRBV12-4	.	TRBJ2-3	TGTGCCACCTCCGGACTAGCAGCCGATACGCAGTATTTT	CATSGLAADTQYF
TRBD1	TRBV6-2/TRBV6-3	.	TRBJ2-7	TGTGCCAGCAGTTACTCGGGGACAGATCCCTACGAGCAGTACTTC	CASSYSGTDPYEQYF
.	TRBV7-8	.	TRBJ2-6	TGTGCCAGCAGCTTCGCCCGGGGGAACTCTGGGGCCAACGTCCTGACTTTC	CASSFARGNSGANVLTF
.	TRBV6-5	few	TRBJ2-7	TGTGCCAGCAGCACAGGATACCTCTCCTACGAGCAGTACTTC	CASSTGYLSYEQYF
TRBD1	TRBV19	.	TRBJ1-5	TGTGCCAGTAGAGGGACAGCCAATCAGCCCCAGCATTTT	CASRGTANQPQHF
TRBD2	TRBV2	.	TRBJ2-3	TGTGCCAGCAGTAGACTAGCGGGGGTCACAGATACGCAGTATTTT	CASSRLAGVTDTQYF
TRBD1	TRBV19	.	TRBJ2-1	TGTGCCAGTAGTACCGGACAGGGATGGAGCAACAATGAGCAGTTCTTC	CASSTGQGWSNNEQFF
TRBD1	TRBV4-2	.	TRBJ1-2	TGTGCCAGCAGCCCCGGACAGGGGGCATCAGGCTATGGCTACACCTTC	CASSPGQGASGYGYTF
.	TRBV2	.	TRBJ2-7	TGTGCCAGCAGTGAAGAGGCAGGTCTCTACGAGCAGTACTTC	CASSEEAGLYEQYF
TRBD2	TRBV7-2	once	TRBJ2-1	TGTGCCAGCAGCGGCGGGGGACTAGCGTCTGGCTATGAGCAGTTCTTC	CASSGGGLASGYEQFF
.	TRBV7-2	.	TRBJ1-2	TGTGCCAGCAGCGCCCAGGGGTCGGCTTATCAGTCTGGCTACACCTTC	CASSAQGSAYQSGYTF
.	TRBV11-3	.	TRBJ2-7	TGTGCCAGCAGCTTTGACACCCTCTCGGAGCAGTACTTC	CASSFDTLSEQYF
.	TRBV4-1	.	TRBJ2-5	TGCGCCAGCAGCCAAGATGGGGGGGGGCCTAGAGAGACCCAGTACTTC	CASSQDGGGPRETQYF
TRBD1	TRBV4-3	once	TRBJ2-1	TGCGCCAGCAGCCAACACCTTGCCGGGACAGGGTTGGACAATGAGCAGTTCTTC	CASSQHLAGTGLDNEQFF
.	TRBV10-3	once	TRBJ1-1	TGTGCCATCAGTGGGGGGGGGCGAACTGAAGCTTTCTTT	CAISGGGRTEAFF
.	TRBV4-3	few	TRBJ1-3	TGCGCCAGCAGCCAGTCCTGGCTACAGGGTTATGGAAACACCATATATTTT	CASSQSWLQGYGNTIYF